This is a list of T cell receptor beta chains from one sample in a study of CD8 T cells in Susac syndrome. Each CDR3 protein is one row after TCRdb ran MiXCR on the immunoSEQ multiplex PCR reads. The sample has about 240,000 distinct CDR3 sequences; 95% to 97% are singletons. Source material: CD4+ T cells from PBMCs. The receptors come from a human donor with Susac syndrome. CDR3s include the opening cysteine and the closing phenylalanine or tryptophan. Fields, in order: CDR3 protein, CDR3 DNA, J gene, V gene, D gene, clone size. D genes are given only for firm matches. Where a row states a size, it is once, few, many or the class of an expanded clone; other rows omit it.

cdr3_aa: CSVARNTGELFF
cdr3_nt: TGCAGCGTTGCTCGGAACACCGGGGAGCTGTTTTTT
j_call: TRBJ2-2
v_call: TRBV29-1
d_call: .
clone_size: .

cdr3_aa: CASSVGGRPNTGELFF
cdr3_nt: TGTGCCAGCAGCGTAGGCGGGAGGCCGAACACCGGGGAGCTGTTTTTT
j_call: TRBJ2-2
v_call: TRBV9
d_call: TRBD2
clone_size: .

cdr3_aa: CASSGPRVYEQFF
cdr3_nt: TGTGCCAGCAGCGGACCAAGGGTCTATGAGCAGTTCTTC
j_call: TRBJ2-1
v_call: TRBV7-9
d_call: .
clone_size: once

cdr3_aa: CASSYPQGGTGGNQPQHF
cdr3_nt: TGTGCCAGCAGTTACCCCCAAGGAGGGACAGGGGGCAATCAGCCCCAGCATTTT
j_call: TRBJ1-5
v_call: TRBV6-5
d_call: TRBD1
clone_size: .

cdr3_aa: CASSQFPTESSYEQYF
cdr3_nt: TGTGCCAGCTCACAGTTTCCGACGGAGAGCTCCTACGAGCAGTACTTC
j_call: TRBJ2-7
v_call: TRBV18
d_call: .
clone_size: .

cdr3_aa: CASSFRDFQETQYF
cdr3_nt: TGTGCCAGCAGTTTTCGGGACTTCCAAGAGACCCAGTACTTC
j_call: TRBJ2-5
v_call: TRBV6-6
d_call: .
clone_size: .

cdr3_aa: CASLPTGLAYEQYF
cdr3_nt: TGTGCCAGCCTCCCGACAGGGCTAGCCTACGAGCAGTACTTC
j_call: TRBJ2-7
v_call: TRBV11-2
d_call: TRBD1
clone_size: .

cdr3_aa: CSAERTSPQSGELFF
cdr3_nt: TGCAGTGCTGAACGGACTAGCCCCCAGTCCGGGGAGCTGTTTTTT
j_call: TRBJ2-2
v_call: TRBV20-1
d_call: TRBD2
clone_size: .

cdr3_aa: CSANRQGAYEKLFF
cdr3_nt: TGCAGTGCGAACCGACAGGGGGCATATGAAAAACTGTTTTTT
j_call: TRBJ1-4
v_call: TRBV20-1
d_call: TRBD1
clone_size: .

cdr3_aa: CSVERGAGSYNEQFF
cdr3_nt: TGCAGCGTTGAACGGGGGGCTGGGTCCTACAATGAGCAGTTCTTC
j_call: TRBJ2-1
v_call: TRBV29-1
d_call: .
clone_size: .

cdr3_aa: CASGLVLGRGNTEAFF
cdr3_nt: TGTGCTAGTGGTTTGGTACTGGGACGGGGGAACACTGAAGCTTTCTTT
j_call: TRBJ1-1
v_call: TRBV12-5
d_call: .
clone_size: .

cdr3_aa: CSVDDRSGSREQYF
cdr3_nt: TGCAGCGTTGATGACCGTTCGGGGTCTCGGGAGCAGTACTTC
j_call: TRBJ2-7
v_call: TRBV29-1
d_call: .
clone_size: once

cdr3_aa: CASSQQDRVWYEQYF
cdr3_nt: TGTGCCAGCAGCCAACAGGACAGGGTGTGGTACGAGCAGTACTTC
j_call: TRBJ2-7
v_call: TRBV3-1
d_call: TRBD1
clone_size: once

cdr3_aa: CAWSATGLEAFF
cdr3_nt: TGTGCCTGGAGTGCGACGGGGCTCGAAGCTTTCTTT
j_call: TRBJ1-1
v_call: TRBV30
d_call: .
clone_size: .

cdr3_aa: CASSLGQRSNYGYTF
cdr3_nt: TGCGCCAGCAGCTTGGGGCAGCGGTCTAACTATGGCTACACCTTC
j_call: TRBJ1-2
v_call: TRBV5-1
d_call: .
clone_size: once

cdr3_aa: CASSLDGSGQPQHF
cdr3_nt: TGTGCCAGCAGTTTAGATGGCTCGGGGCAGCCCCAGCATTTT
j_call: TRBJ1-5
v_call: TRBV12-3/TRBV12-4
d_call: .
clone_size: .

cdr3_aa: CASSPRALGVHNEQFF
cdr3_nt: TGTGCCAGCAGCCCGAGGGCCCTAGGGGTCCACAATGAGCAGTTCTTC
j_call: TRBJ2-1
v_call: TRBV3-1
d_call: .
clone_size: .

cdr3_aa: CAISEGQGSGQPQHF
cdr3_nt: TGTGCCATCAGTGAGGGACAGGGGTCCGGTCAGCCCCAGCATTTT
j_call: TRBJ1-5
v_call: TRBV10-3
d_call: TRBD1
clone_size: .

cdr3_aa: CASSPSGRNTDTQYF
cdr3_nt: TGTGCCAGCAGTCCTAGCGGGAGGAACACAGATACGCAGTATTTT
j_call: TRBJ2-3
v_call: TRBV28
d_call: TRBD2
clone_size: .

cdr3_aa: CASSLMVLQFF
cdr3_nt: TGTGCCAGCAGCTTAATGGTGCTGCAGTTCTTC
j_call: TRBJ2-1
v_call: TRBV11-3
d_call: .
clone_size: .